Sequencing of this T cell receptor (beta chain) was carried out in a study of blood T cell repertoires in COVID-19. The overall study: Samples came from the United States, Italy and Spain, spanning acute and convalescent COVID-19. PBMCs, B-cell-depleted T cells, or T cells were the source of the cDNA or gDNA that made up the material.

The length of the CDR3 is 15 residues. CDR1 and CDR2 from the germline V gene are SQVTM and ANQGSEA. Trimming pared 7 bases from V and 0 bases from J, leaving 18 bases between. In the original processing: Reference gene primer amplification gave nucleated cell count estimates. The data were produced by immunoSEQ multiplex PCR, yet TCRdb's version contains in-frame clones alone and is incomplete. V, J and clone size derive from that table, while D and trimming were established from the DNA sequence. The repertoire holds approximately 60,000 clones, with roughly three quarters as singletons. The sample taken for sequencing was peripheral blood. The TCR sequence derives from an elderly woman with active or convalescent COVID-19. The rearrangement links TRBV29-1 to TRBJ1-1; D remains ambiguous. DNA for the CDR3: TGCAGCGCCCGCCCGGGGTGGGCAATGAACACTGAAGCTTTCTTT. Translation gives CSARPGWAMNTEAFF.